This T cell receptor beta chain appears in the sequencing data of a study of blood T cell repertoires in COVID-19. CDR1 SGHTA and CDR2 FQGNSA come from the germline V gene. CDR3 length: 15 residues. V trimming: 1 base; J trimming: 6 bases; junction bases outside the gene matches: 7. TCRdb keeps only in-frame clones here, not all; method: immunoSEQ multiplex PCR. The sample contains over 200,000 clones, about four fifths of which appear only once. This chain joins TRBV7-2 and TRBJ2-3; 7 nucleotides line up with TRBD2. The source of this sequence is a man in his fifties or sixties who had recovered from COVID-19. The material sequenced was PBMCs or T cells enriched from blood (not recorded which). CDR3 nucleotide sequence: TGTGCCAGCAGCTTAGAGGGCGGGCGGGGGGATACGCAGTATTTT. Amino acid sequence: CASSLEGGRGDTQYF.